These 23 T cell receptor beta chains were sequenced from one sample in a study of blood T cell repertoires in COVID-19. The table came from immunoSEQ multiplex PCR; TCRdb's copy has only in-frame clones and leaves some out. The sample carries more than 150,000 clones, about 83% recorded once. Sequences were obtained from peripheral blood. The receptors originated from a woman in her sixties or seventies with COVID-19, enrolled during active disease.

The CDR3 here is CASSQLGRGETQYF. CDR3 nucleotide sequence: TGTGCCAGCAGCCAACTGGGGAGGGGGGAGACCCAGTACTTC. The V call is TRBV3-1 (or the pseudogene TRBV3-2), the J call TRBJ2-5; tentative D call: TRBD2 (7 bases). Germline V lookup: CDR1 LGHDT, CDR2 YNNKEL (reference sequence). The CDR3 contains 14 residues. Trimming stripped 2 bases from V and 5 bases from J, with 12 bases between.

The chain is built from TRBV5-1 and TRBJ2-1; the match to TRBD1 covers 12 bases. CDR1 and CDR2 (germline): SGHRS, YFSETQ. The ends lost 2 bases at V and 8 bases at J; junction bases unmatched: 2. The CDR3 loop spans 14 amino acids. The DNA of the CDR3 is TGCGCCAGCAGCTTAGGGACAGGGGGCCATGAGCAGTTCTTC. It specifies CASSLGTGGHEQFF. Full variable domain (outside the CDR3, taken from reference TRBV5-1 and TRBJ2-1): KAGVTQTPRYLIKTRGQQVTLSCSPISGHRSVSWYQQTPGQGLQFLFEYFSETQRNKGNFPGRFSGRQFSNSRSEMNVSTLELGDSALYLCASSLGTGGHEQFFGPGTRLTVL.

This chain joins TRBV2 and TRBJ2-1; 10 positions match TRBD2. CDR3 length: 14 amino acids. The J segment lost 4 bases and the V segment lost 6 bases, leaving 3 bases of the junction unmatched. Germline loops: CDR1 SNHLY, CDR2 FYNNEI. CDR3 loop: CASSWTSGYNEQFF. DNA for the CDR3: TGTGCCAGCAGCTGGACTAGCGGTTACAATGAGCAGTTCTTC.

The chain combines TRBV11-3 with TRBJ2-7; 7 nucleotides align to TRBD2. CDR3 length equals 13 residues. Looked up from germline, CDR1 is SGHNT and CDR2 is YENEEA. J lost 4 bases, V lost 1 base, and 1 base had no gene match. CDR3 coding DNA: TGTGCCAGCAGCTTAGGGGAGGGGTACGAGCAGTACTTC. This encodes CASSLGEGYEQYF.

The rearrangement uses TRBV7-3 and TRBJ2-7; D is undetermined. The CDR3 runs 13 residues. V lost 2 bases, J lost 2 bases, and 7 bases lay in between. CDR1 and CDR2 (germline): SGHTA, FQGTGA. The CDR3 region is CASSLGLAYEQYF. The CDR3, as DNA: TGTGCCAGCAGCTTAGGGCTTGCCTACGAGCAGTACTTC.

The rearrangement uses TRBV19 and TRBJ2-7, with D maybe TRBD2 (5 bases). V lost 2 bases to trimming and J lost 2 bases, with 7 bases between them. The CDR3 is made up of 13 amino acids. In germline, CDR1 is LNHDA, CDR2 SQIVND (reference sequence). The CDR3 DNA reads as TGTGCCAGTAGTATACGGGAAACCTACGAGCAGTACTTC. Its translation: CASSIRETYEQYF.

The chain combines TRBV5-4 with TRBJ2-2; tentatively, D is TRBD2 (5 bases). V lost 4 bases and J lost 5, with 9 bases in between. The length of the CDR3 is 13 residues. Looked up from germline, CDR1 is SGHNT and CDR2 is YYREEE (reference sequence). CDR3 loop: CASSEPGTGELFF. CDR3 DNA: TGTGCCAGCAGCGAGCCGGGGACCGGGGAGCTGTTTTTT.

The chain recombines TRBV28 with TRBJ1-4; the D is unclear. Germline CDR1 and CDR2: MDHEN and SYDVKM. V shed 7 bases and J shed 5 bases, with 5 bases lying between them. The CDR3 length is 11 residues. CDR3 DNA: TGTGCCAGCACCCTCAATGAAAAACTGTTTTTT. It yields the protein CASTLNEKLFF.

In DNA form, the CDR3 reads TGTGCCAGCAGCTTAGAGGGGACAGGGAATGGCTACACCTTC. This sequence encodes CASSLEGTGNGYTF. V is TRBV7-9 and J is TRBJ1-2; 9 bases line up with TRBD1. CDR3 length equals 14 residues. Germline CDR1 SEHNR, CDR2 FQNEAQ (reference sequence). The J segment lost 6 bases and the V segment lost 1 base, leaving 3 bases of the junction unmatched.

The chain uses TRBV12-5 and TRBJ1-1; a possible D gene is TRBD1 (6 bases). The CDR3 sequence is 15 residues long. CDR1 and CDR2 from the germline V gene are LGHNT and FRNRAP. Deletions cut 0 bases from V and 1 base from J, with 9 bases between. The CDR3 DNA follows: TGTGCTAGTGGTTTGGTACTAGGGGGGAACACTGAAGCTTTCTTT. It yields the protein CASGLVLGGNTEAFF. Using reference TRBV12-5 and TRBJ1-1 for the parts outside the CDR3, the full variable domain is DARVTQTPRHKVTEMGQEVTMRCQPILGHNTVFWYRQTMMQGLELLAYFRNRAPLDDSGMPKDRFSAEMPDATLATLKIQPSEPRDSAVYFCASGLVLGGNTEAFFGQGTRLTVV.

The chain is built from TRBV18 and TRBJ1-1; the D is unclear. Germline CDR1 KGHSH, CDR2 LQKENI. Deletions cut 2 bases from V and 3 bases from J, with 4 bases between. The CDR3 loop spans 12 amino acids. CDR3 amino acids: CASSPTYTEAFF. The CDR3 DNA reads TGTGCCAGCTCACCAACATACACTGAAGCTTTCTTT.

J is TRBJ2-1 and V is TRBV6-4; 7 bases are shared with TRBD2. The V and J ends lost 4 bases and 2 bases, in that order; junction bases with no gene match: 5. The CDR3 has 15 residues. In germline, CDR1 is MRHNA, CDR2 SNTAGT. The chain's CDR3 is CASSGAGVTYNEQFF. CDR3 sequence (DNA): TGTGCCAGCAGTGGGGCGGGAGTTACCTACAATGAGCAGTTCTTC.

The chain joins TRBV27 to TRBJ1-4; D is undetermined. This CDR3 is 15 amino acids long. Trimming removed 8 bases from V and 0 bases from J, with 13 bases in between. CDR1 and CDR2 (germline): MNHEY, SMNVEV (reference sequence). For the CDR3, the DNA is TGTGCCAGCGGACGCCCGGGAGCAACTAATGAAAAACTGTTTTTT. It specifies CASGRPGATNEKLFF.

The V call is TRBV7-8, the J call TRBJ2-7; D is unresolved. The germline V gene has CDR1 SGHVS and CDR2 FQNEAQ. V was shortened by 5 bases and J by 4 bases, with 18 bases between the two germline ends. This CDR3 spans 15 amino acids. CDR3 region: CASSPNLSPLYEQYF. CDR3 sequence (DNA): TGTGCCAGCAGCCCGAATTTGAGCCCTCTTTACGAGCAGTACTTC.

This clone has just one count. The gene calls are TRBV6-5 and TRBJ1-1; D is possibly TRBD1 (6 bases). The V end was cut by 5 bases, the J end by 0 bases, with 13 bases between. The CDR3 spans 15 residues. From germline, CDR1 is MNHEY and CDR2 SVGAGI. CDR3 region: CASSTSHRVNTEAFF. The DNA for the CDR3 is TGTGCCAGCAGTACTTCACACAGGGTGAACACTGAAGCTTTCTTT.

The chain has TRBV7-2 and TRBJ1-2; D gene unclear. Germline V gene lookup returns CDR1 SGHTA and CDR2 FQGNSA. This CDR3 region has 14 residues. Trimming pared 3 bases from V and 0 bases from J, leaving 8 bases between. CDR3 in DNA: TGTGCCAGCAGCTTTGGTAGAGCTAACTATGGCTACACCTTC. Protein: CASSFGRANYGYTF. Based on the CDR3 plus reference TRBV7-2 and TRBJ1-2, the full variable domain is GAGVSQSPSNKVTEKGKDVELRCDPISGHTALYWYRQSLGQGLEFLIYFQGNSAPDKSGLPSDRFSAERTGGSVSTLTIQRTQQEDSAVYLCASSFGRANYGYTFGSGTRLTVV.

The chain joins TRBV27 to TRBJ2-7, with D unclear. The CDR3 is 15 amino acids. The V gene's germline CDR1 is MNHEY and CDR2 SMNVEV (reference sequence). V lost 0 bases to trimming and J lost 0 bases, with 9 bases between them. CDR3 bases: TGTGCCAGCAGTTTATCGATCCGGAGCTCCTACGAGCAGTACTTC. Encoded protein: CASSLSIRSSYEQYF.

The V gene is TRBV19, the J gene TRBJ2-1; possibly TRBD1 for D (7 bases). Looked up from germline, CDR1 is LNHDA and CDR2 is SQIVND (reference sequence). V was clipped by 1 base and J by 8 bases, with 18 bases between them. This CDR3 region has 16 residues. The CDR3 is CASSIGSAGGYDEQFF. The DNA for the CDR3 is TGTGCCAGTAGTATAGGATCCGCAGGGGGGTACGATGAGCAGTTCTTC.

V is TRBV6-2 or TRBV6-3 and J is TRBJ1-1; D is unclear. Germline loops: CDR1 MNHEY, CDR2 SVGEGT. Trimming took off 2 bases at V and 0 bases at J, with 7 bases between the two ends. The CDR3 has 14 residues. The CDR3, as DNA: TGTGCCAGCAGTTACGGGAGCTTGAACACTGAAGCTTTCTTT. Protein sequence: CASSYGSLNTEAFF.

V gene TRBV30 combines with J gene TRBJ2-3; TRBD2 matches 12 bases. After removal of 4 bases from V and 4 bases from J, the junction contained 9 bases not matched to a gene. Per the germline V gene, CDR1 is GTSNPN and CDR2 is SVGIG (reference sequence). This CDR3 has 16 amino acids. As DNA, the CDR3 is TGTGCCTGGACTCAGCCGACTAGCGGGAGATCAGATACGCAGTATTTT. Its protein is CAWTQPTSGRSDTQYF.

This chain uses TRBV30 with TRBJ1-1; tentative D call: TRBD1 (5 bases). V was trimmed by 3 bases and J by 3 bases, leaving 11 bases between them. This CDR3 comprises 13 residues. The V gene's germline CDR1 is GTSNPN and CDR2 SVGIG (reference sequence). DNA of the CDR3: TGTGCCTGGAGGCTACAGGAAGACACTGAAGCTTTCTTT. Translating gives CAWRLQEDTEAFF.

The DNA of the CDR3 is TGCGCCAGCAGCTTCATAGGACAGAGGAATGAAAAACTGTTTTTT. Its protein is CASSFIGQRNEKLFF. The chain combines TRBV5-1 with TRBJ1-4; a weak D match, TRBD1 (6 bases). The germline CDR1 and CDR2 sequences are SGHRS and YFSETQ. This CDR3 is built from 15 residues. V lost 2 bases and J lost 5, with 13 bases in between.

The J gene is TRBJ1-4, the V gene TRBV4-1; D is unresolved. This CDR3 is 16 amino acids long. CDR1 is MGHRA and CDR2 is YSYEKL in the germline V gene. V dropped 4 bases and J dropped 7 bases, with 19 bases sitting between them. The CDR3 DNA is TGCGCCAGCAGCCTGATCCCGGGGAATACGGGTGAAAAACTGTTTTTT. Protein sequence: CASSLIPGNTGEKLFF.